This T cell receptor beta chain was sequenced for a study of tumor-infiltrating lymphocytes in primary liver carcinoma. TCR beta cDNA was prepared out of roughly 500 ng total RNA by means of a constant-region primer. Amplification in three nested multiplex PCR rounds with slightly modified ARM-PCR gave rise to TCR beta libraries. It was with TRBV1-TRBV30 forward primers and a C-beta reverse primer that the first two PCR rounds were run, at approximately 10 cycles each. TCRdb re-analysed the multiplex PCR reads in MiXCR, keeping a single row per CDR3 protein. The sample yields 99,000 or so distinct CDR3 sequences, roughly four fifths seen once. Unsorted bulk tissue of about 20-31 mg yielded co-extracted RNA and DNA. Judged by abundance, this clonotype is medium-sized. Germline CDR1 SGHNT, CDR2 YYREEE (reference sequence). The CDR3 covers 15 residues. V lost 3 bases to trimming and J lost 0 bases; unmatched junction nucleotides: 1.

The clonotype was recovered from a man aged 35-49 years with primary liver carcinoma and hepatitis B virus infection. This chain connects TRBV5-4 to TRBJ2-2; 8 bases line up with TRBD2. The specimen was liver tumor tissue from sampling region 3. Subset reported: tumor region T3, left-lateral pole. The CDR3 reads CASSSTSANTGELFF. The CDR3 bases are TGTGCCAGCAGCTCGACTAGCGCGAACACCGGGGAGCTGTTTTTT.